Listed here are 8 T cell receptor beta chains from one sample, sequenced in a study of identical twins. TCRdb reprocessed the 5' RACE reads with MiXCR, giving one entry per CDR3 protein. This sample yields some 730,000 distinct CDR3 sequences, of which 18% are seen a single time; roughly 14% belongs to the top ten. The sample also formed part of further work on T cells expressing NK-cell markers.

The source material was PBMCs. The receptors here all came from a woman between 18 and 29 years old in good health.

The genes are TRBV5-1 and TRBJ2-7; D is unclear. The V end was cut by 0 bases, the J end by 4 bases, with 14 bases between. CDR1 SGHRS and CDR2 YFSETQ come from the germline V gene. There are 15 residues in the CDR3. The CDR3 protein is CASSLAPSPGYEQYF. The CDR3, as DNA: TGCGCCAGCAGCTTGGCCCCCAGCCCCGGGTACGAGCAGTACTTC.

The chain has TRBV7-9 and TRBJ1-1, with D perhaps matching TRBD1 (5 bases). CDR1 is SEHNR, CDR2 FQNEAQ, per germline (reference sequence). The CDR3 consists of 11 residues. Trimming removed 3 bases at V and 10 bases at J, with 9 bases between. The CDR3 nucleotides read TGTGCCAGCAGCTTGGGACCAACAGCTTTCTTT. Translated, it gives CASSLGPTAFF.

This clonotype came up a few times. The rearrangement uses TRBV11-2 and TRBJ2-1; D is uncertain. V lost 1 base, J lost 2 bases, and 12 bases lay in between. The CDR3 covers 16 residues. CDR1 and CDR2 (germline): SGHAT, FQNNGV. The CDR3 sequence: CASSLGAVTPYNEQFF. The CDR3 DNA sequence: TGTGCCAGCAGCTTAGGAGCAGTTACCCCCTACAATGAGCAGTTCTTC.

The chain has TRBV12-3 or TRBV12-4 and TRBJ1-4; a possible D gene is TRBD1 (5 bases). The CDR3 covers 14 residues. V shed 3 bases and J shed 5 bases, with 10 bases lying between them. CDR3 loop: CASSLGQRNEKLFF. The CDR3 nucleotides read TGTGCCAGCAGTTTGGGGCAGCGAAATGAAAAACTGTTTTTT.

This clonotype came up a few times. The chain uses TRBV3-1 and TRBJ2-4; the D gene is possibly TRBD2 (6 bases). The V end was cut by 8 bases, the J end by 5 bases, with 10 bases between. CDR3 size: 12 residues. The germline V gene encodes CDR1 LGHDT and CDR2 YNNKEL (reference sequence). DNA of the CDR3: TGTGCCAGCCGGGAGCGAGAAAACATTCAGTACTTC. This gives the protein CASRERENIQYF.

The J gene is TRBJ2-5, the V gene TRBV10-3; D is unresolved. The V gene lost 3 bases and the J gene lost 4 bases, with 12 bases spanning the gap. The CDR3 runs to 14 residues. Germline V lookup: CDR1 ENHRY, CDR2 SYGVKD. Here the CDR3 DNA reads TGTGCCATCAGTGACCCCGGTAGAGCAGAGACCCAGTACTTC. Protein sequence: CAISDPGRAETQYF.

V and J are TRBV4-2 and TRBJ2-1, with D unclear. Germline values: CDR1 LGHNA, CDR2 YNFKEQ. There are 13 residues in the CDR3. The V end lost 1 base, the J end lost 9 bases, and 10 bases lay between the germline ends. CDR3 region: CASSQVAPLEQFF. DNA of the CDR3: TGTGCCAGCAGCCAAGTAGCCCCACTTGAGCAGTTCTTC.

This clonotype was counted at least ten times. The CDR3 region has the DNA TGTGCCAGCAGGACGGGACGTGGGGTGGAGACCCAGTACTTC. Translation gives CASRTGRGVETQYF. The genes are TRBV13 and TRBJ2-5; D possibly uses TRBD1 or TRBD2 (5 bases each). CDR3 size: 14 residues. Germline CDR1 reads PRHDT; CDR2 reads FYEKMQ (reference sequence). Trimming left V 6 bases short and J 5 bases short, with 16 bases between. The full variable domain, its missing parts supplied by reference TRBV13 and TRBJ2-5, is AAGVIQSPRHLIKEKRETATLKCYPIPRHDTVYWYQQGPGQDPQFLISFYEKMQSDKGSIPDRFSAQQFSDYHSELNMSSLELGDSALYFCASRTGRGVETQYFGPGTRLLVL.